The present T cell receptor beta chain was sequenced within a study of long-term antiretroviral therapy in people with HIV. Assay version v3.0 of immunoSEQ was used, and it was run at survey level. Assay used: immunoSEQ multiplex PCR; TCRdb lists only in-frame clones, some missing. The table includes tens of thousands of clones, 95% detected once. The J segment lost 1 base and the V segment lost 6 bases, leaving 5 bases of the junction unmatched. CDR1 is ENHRY and CDR2 is SYGVKD in the germline V gene. The CDR3 has 14 residues. Regarding the study as a whole: Gathering of blood took place between about 2004 and 2018, possibly under older ART regimens.

Details on this clone: Its antigen is currently unknown.

The sequencing here drew on unsorted PBMCs, taken 5.3 years after starting antiretroviral therapy. V gene TRBV10-3 combines with J gene TRBJ2-7, with 8 bases lining up with TRBD1. The sequence derives from a man under 40 with HIV. CDR3 amino acids: CAISSGQGSYEQYF. DNA for the CDR3: TGTGCCATCAGCAGCGGACAGGGATCCTACGAGCAGTACTTC.